A single sample is the source of the 24 T cell receptor beta chains below, sequenced in a study of CD8 T cells in Susac syndrome. Reverse transcription of roughly 0.5 to 1 ug RNA was carried out with random hexamers. TCRdb ran MiXCR on the immunoSEQ multiplex PCR reads and lists one entry per CDR3 protein. The sample has 110,000 or so distinct CDR3 sequences; 80% to 95% are singletons. Input material: CD4+ T cells from PBMCs. Source of these receptors: a human donor in good health.

The chain has TRBV12-3 or TRBV12-4 and TRBJ1-3; D not resolved. The CDR3 has 16 amino acids. Trimming removed 8 bases from V and 0 bases from J, with 17 bases in between. Here the CDR3 reads CASGFSGLRSGNTIYF. CDR3 sequence (DNA): TGTGCCAGCGGGTTCTCCGGGCTCCGCTCTGGAAACACCATATATTTT.

This chain uses TRBV15 with TRBJ2-5; possibly TRBD1 for D (6 bases). Germline V lookup: CDR1 LNHNV, CDR2 YYDKDF (reference sequence). Trimming shortened V by 0 bases and J by 5 bases, and 16 bases separated the two germline ends. This CDR3 has 16 amino acids. For the CDR3, the DNA is TGTGCCACCAGCAGAGATGCCCCAGGGGAGAGGGAGACCCAGTACTTC. It yields the protein CATSRDAPGERETQYF.

V is TRBV12-3 or TRBV12-4 and J is TRBJ2-5; TRBD1 is a possible D gene (6 bases). The CDR3 length is 12 residues. Trimming cost V 7 bases and J 9 bases, with 15 bases left between them. The CDR3 DNA reads TGTGCCAGCACCCTACAGGGTCGGGCCCAGTACTTC. Translated: CASTLQGRAQYF.

This sequence joins TRBV3-1 and TRBJ2-1; weak D call: TRBD2 (5 bases). The germline CDR1 and CDR2 sequences are LGHDT and YNNKEL (reference sequence). The CDR3 spans 15 residues. The V and J ends lost 0 bases and 9 bases respectively, with 15 bases between them. The CDR3 protein is CASSQDLGNRGEQFF. As DNA, the CDR3 is TGTGCCAGCAGCCAAGATCTCGGGAATCGCGGTGAGCAGTTCTTC.

The V and J genes are TRBV7-2 and TRBJ1-2; 8 bases are shared with TRBD1. Germline CDR1 and CDR2: SGHTA and FQGNSA. This CDR3 has 16 amino acids. V was clipped by 2 bases and J by 6 bases; unmatched bases: 11. The CDR3 here is CASSLRQGPRGDGYTF. The CDR3 nucleotides read TGTGCCAGCAGCTTACGACAGGGGCCACGGGGGGATGGCTACACCTTC.

The genes are TRBV7-9 and TRBJ2-7; TRBD1 matches at 7 bases. V lost 1 base to trimming and J lost 0 bases; unmatched junction nucleotides: 3. Per the germline V gene, CDR1 is SEHNR and CDR2 is FQNEAQ (reference sequence). This CDR3 comprises 15 residues. The CDR3 region has the DNA TGTGCCAGCAGCTTAGTACAGGGGAGCTCCTACGAGCAGTACTTC. Amino acid sequence: CASSLVQGSSYEQYF. Complete variable domain (other parts from reference TRBV7-9 and TRBJ2-7): DTGVSQNPRHKITKRGQNVTFRCDPISEHNRLYWYRQTLGQGPEFLTYFQNEAQLEKSRLLSDRFSAERPKGSFSTLEIQRTEQGDSAMYLCASSLVQGSSYEQYFGPGTRLTVT.

V and J are TRBV20-1 and TRBJ1-2, with D hard to call. V dropped 2 bases and J dropped 3 bases, with 7 bases sitting between them. The length of the CDR3 is 12 residues. Germline lookup yields CDR1 DFQATT and CDR2 SNEGSKA (reference sequence). The CDR3 nucleotides are TGCAGTGCTAGACGGAGGGACTATGGCTACACCTTC. Protein: CSARRRDYGYTF.

The chain has TRBV29-1 and TRBJ2-3; 7 nucleotides align to TRBD2. Trimming cost V 4 bases and J 2 bases; bases outside gene matches: 6. CDR3 length equals 14 residues. Germline-derived CDR1 and CDR2 are SQVTM and ANQGSEA. This CDR3 is CSVVAGELTDTQYF. In DNA, the CDR3 is TGCAGCGTTGTCGCGGGGGAGCTCACAGATACGCAGTATTTT.

The gene calls are TRBV20-1 and TRBJ1-2; D is undetermined. V gave up 5 bases and J gave up 13 bases, with 32 bases separating them. The CDR3 length is 16 residues. Germline V gene sequence: CDR1 DFQATT, CDR2 SNEGSKA (reference sequence). CDR3 sequence: CSASGGHGRHSTATTF. In DNA, the CDR3 is TGCAGTGCTTCCGGCGGTCATGGCAGGCACTCGACGGCAACCACCTTC.

This chain joins TRBV3-1 and TRBJ1-1; TRBD1 matches at 7 bases. J was trimmed by 5 bases and V by 1 base; bases with no gene match: 10. Germline assignment: CDR1 LGHDT and CDR2 YNNKEL (reference sequence). The CDR3 consists of 16 residues. This chain's CDR3 is CASSQAGGLMRTEAFF. CDR3 nucleotide sequence: TGTGCCAGCAGCCAAGCAGGGGGGTTAATGAGGACTGAAGCTTTCTTT.

The chain carries TRBV7-9 and TRBJ1-1; no definite D call. Germline V CDR1 and CDR2: SEHNR, FQNEAQ (reference sequence). The CDR3 sequence is 10 residues long. The V end lost 5 bases, the J end lost 7 bases, and 5 bases lay between the germline ends. CDR3 nucleotide sequence: TGTGCCAGCAGCCTTAATGAAGCTTTCTTT. This codes for CASSLNEAFF.

The chain recombines TRBV5-1 with TRBJ1-2, with TRBD1 matching 8 bases. Germline assignment: CDR1 SGHRS and CDR2 YFSETQ. This CDR3 is built from 13 residues. The V and J ends lost 2 bases and 8 bases, in that order; junction bases with no gene match: 5. As DNA, the CDR3 is TGCGCCAGCAGCTTCGGGACAGGCGAGGGCTACACCTTC. Translating gives CASSFGTGEGYTF.

This clonotype has a handful of counts. V gene TRBV12-3 or TRBV12-4 combines with J gene TRBJ2-1; D might be TRBD1 or TRBD2, each matching 5 bases. CDR3 length: 12 amino acids. Trimming pared 3 bases from V and 7 bases from J, leaving 7 bases between. CDR3 in DNA: TGTGCCAGCAGTTTTGGGGGAAATGAGCAGTTCTTC. This translates into CASSFGGNEQFF.

This chain uses TRBV6-5 with TRBJ2-6, with D maybe TRBD2 (6 bases). There are 17 residues in the CDR3. CDR1 is MNHEY and CDR2 is SVGAGI in the germline V gene. V gave up 0 bases and J gave up 4 bases, with 13 bases separating them. The DNA of the CDR3 is TGTGCCAGCAGTTACTCGCCGGGACTCTCGGGGGCCAACGTCCTGACTTTC. Protein product: CASSYSPGLSGANVLTF.

The chain uses TRBV5-1 and TRBJ2-7; 7 nucleotides match TRBD2. Germline CDR1 and CDR2: SGHRS and YFSETQ. The CDR3 spans 15 residues. Germline trimming cut 0 bases from V and 1 base from J; bases unmatched to any gene: 4. In nucleotides, the CDR3 is TGCGCCAGCAGCTTGGAACTAGCGTATTCCTACGAGCAGTACTTC. As protein: CASSLELAYSYEQYF.

The V and J genes are TRBV15 and TRBJ2-3; 8 bases fit TRBD2. Germline assignment: CDR1 LNHNV and CDR2 YYDKDF (reference sequence). The CDR3 loop spans 18 amino acids. V lost 1 base to trimming and J lost 6 bases; unmatched junction nucleotides: 15. The CDR3 sequence is CATSRVLIRTSHGDTQYF. The CDR3 nucleotides read TGTGCCACCAGCAGAGTTCTGATCAGGACTAGCCATGGGGATACGCAGTATTTT.

This clonotype occurred once. This sequence joins TRBV6-5 and TRBJ2-1, with D uncertain. This CDR3 region has 15 residues. The germline V and J ends were trimmed by 0 bases and 9 bases, with 15 bases remaining between them. The V gene's germline CDR1 is MNHEY and CDR2 SVGAGI. The CDR3 sequence is CASSYSSLILSEQFF. The CDR3 DNA sequence: TGTGCCAGCAGTTACTCGAGCCTCATCTTAAGTGAGCAGTTCTTC.

The chain employs TRBV5-5 and TRBJ1-2, with TRBD1 identical over 7 bases. The CDR3 extends over 15 amino acids. CDR1 and CDR2 from the germline V gene are SGHKS and YYEKEE (reference sequence). V was clipped by 4 bases and J by 2 bases; unmatched bases: 8. Written as DNA, the CDR3 is TGTGCCAGCAGCCCAAGGGACAGTGGAAACTATGGCTACACCTTC. This encodes CASSPRDSGNYGYTF.

The rearrangement joins TRBV20-1 to TRBJ2-1; 7 bases align to TRBD2. Trimming took 0 bases from V and 5 from J; bases not matched to a gene: 10. Germline V gene data show CDR1 as DFQATT and CDR2 as SNEGSKA (reference sequence). This CDR3 is built from 16 residues. Written as DNA, the CDR3 is TGCAGTGCTAGAGACCCCCCCAGCGGGGTCGACAATGAGCAGTTCTTC. This gives the protein CSARDPPSGVDNEQFF.

This rearrangement joins TRBV7-9 to TRBJ1-2; D is undetermined. In germline, CDR1 is SEHNR, CDR2 FQNEAQ (reference sequence). The CDR3 length is 14 residues. V dropped 10 bases and J dropped 1 base, with 16 bases sitting between them. CDR3 bases: TGTGCCATTTTCTCGGGAGAACTTAACTATGGCTACACCTTC. This translates into CAIFSGELNYGYTF.

The rearrangement links TRBV20-1 to TRBJ2-7, with D perhaps matching TRBD2 (6 bases). Germline CDR1 and CDR2: DFQATT and SNEGSKA (reference sequence). Trimming stripped 0 bases from V and 6 bases from J, with 21 bases between. The CDR3 extends over 16 amino acids. CDR3 coding DNA: TGCAGTGCTAGAGATCCCGGGAGTGGAGGGGTCTCCGAGCAGTACTTC. This sequence encodes CSARDPGSGGVSEQYF.

V and J are TRBV18 and TRBJ2-2, with D unclear. Germline lookup yields CDR1 KGHSH and CDR2 LQKENI. Trimming cost V 6 bases and J 6 bases, with 14 bases left between them. The CDR3 totals 14 residues. Written as DNA, the CDR3 is TGTGCCAGCTCTACCTACGGTGATGCCGGGGAGCTGTTTTTT. Its translation: CASSTYGDAGELFF. The entire variable domain, with the rest obtained from reference TRBV18 and TRBJ2-2, is as follows: NAGVMQNPRHLVRRRGQEARLRCSPMKGHSHVYWYRQLPEEGLKFMVYLQKENIIDESGMPKERFSAEFPKEGPSILRIQQVVRGDSAAYFCASSTYGDAGELFFGEGSRLTVL.

Notes on this clonotype: At one boundary the junction diverges from the germline segment, which might be a read error. The chain joins TRBV27 to TRBJ2-6, with 7 bases fitting TRBD1. The CDR3 is 13 amino acids. Per germline, CDR1 MNHEY and CDR2 SMNVEV (reference sequence). This chain's CDR3 is CASSLDRADVLTF. The CDR3, as DNA: TGTGCCAGCAGTTTAGACAGGGCCGACGTCCTGACTTTC.

This chain links TRBV29-1 with TRBJ1-2; TRBD1 matches 7 bases. The CDR3 has 13 residues. Trimming at V came to 0 bases and at J to 4 bases, leaving 2 bases not matched to a gene. Germline CDR1 reads SQVTM; CDR2 reads ANQGSEA. CDR3 protein: CSVEEGQFYGYTF. DNA for the CDR3: TGCAGCGTTGAAGAGGGACAGTTCTATGGCTACACCTTC.